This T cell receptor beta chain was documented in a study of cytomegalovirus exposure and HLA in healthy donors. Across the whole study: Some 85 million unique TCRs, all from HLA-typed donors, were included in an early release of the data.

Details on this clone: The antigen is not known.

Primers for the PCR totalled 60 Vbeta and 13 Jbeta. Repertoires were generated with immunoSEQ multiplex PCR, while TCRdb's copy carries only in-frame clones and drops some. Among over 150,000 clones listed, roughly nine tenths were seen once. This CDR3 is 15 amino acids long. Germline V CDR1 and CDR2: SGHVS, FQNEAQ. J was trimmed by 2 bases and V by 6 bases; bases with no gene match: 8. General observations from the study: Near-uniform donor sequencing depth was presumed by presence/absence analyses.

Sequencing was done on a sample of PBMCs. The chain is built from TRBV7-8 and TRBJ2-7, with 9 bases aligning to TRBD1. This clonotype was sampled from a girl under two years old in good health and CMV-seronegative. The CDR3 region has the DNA TGTGCCAGCAGTTTGCCGGGACAGGGAACCTACGAGCAGTACTTC. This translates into CASSLPGQGTYEQYF. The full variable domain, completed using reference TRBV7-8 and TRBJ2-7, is GAGVSQSPRYKVAKRGQDVALRCDPISGHVSLFWYQQALGQGPEFLTYFQNEAQLDKSGLPSDRFFAERPEGSVSTLKIQRTQQEDSAVYLCASSLPGQGTYEQYFGPGTRLTVT.